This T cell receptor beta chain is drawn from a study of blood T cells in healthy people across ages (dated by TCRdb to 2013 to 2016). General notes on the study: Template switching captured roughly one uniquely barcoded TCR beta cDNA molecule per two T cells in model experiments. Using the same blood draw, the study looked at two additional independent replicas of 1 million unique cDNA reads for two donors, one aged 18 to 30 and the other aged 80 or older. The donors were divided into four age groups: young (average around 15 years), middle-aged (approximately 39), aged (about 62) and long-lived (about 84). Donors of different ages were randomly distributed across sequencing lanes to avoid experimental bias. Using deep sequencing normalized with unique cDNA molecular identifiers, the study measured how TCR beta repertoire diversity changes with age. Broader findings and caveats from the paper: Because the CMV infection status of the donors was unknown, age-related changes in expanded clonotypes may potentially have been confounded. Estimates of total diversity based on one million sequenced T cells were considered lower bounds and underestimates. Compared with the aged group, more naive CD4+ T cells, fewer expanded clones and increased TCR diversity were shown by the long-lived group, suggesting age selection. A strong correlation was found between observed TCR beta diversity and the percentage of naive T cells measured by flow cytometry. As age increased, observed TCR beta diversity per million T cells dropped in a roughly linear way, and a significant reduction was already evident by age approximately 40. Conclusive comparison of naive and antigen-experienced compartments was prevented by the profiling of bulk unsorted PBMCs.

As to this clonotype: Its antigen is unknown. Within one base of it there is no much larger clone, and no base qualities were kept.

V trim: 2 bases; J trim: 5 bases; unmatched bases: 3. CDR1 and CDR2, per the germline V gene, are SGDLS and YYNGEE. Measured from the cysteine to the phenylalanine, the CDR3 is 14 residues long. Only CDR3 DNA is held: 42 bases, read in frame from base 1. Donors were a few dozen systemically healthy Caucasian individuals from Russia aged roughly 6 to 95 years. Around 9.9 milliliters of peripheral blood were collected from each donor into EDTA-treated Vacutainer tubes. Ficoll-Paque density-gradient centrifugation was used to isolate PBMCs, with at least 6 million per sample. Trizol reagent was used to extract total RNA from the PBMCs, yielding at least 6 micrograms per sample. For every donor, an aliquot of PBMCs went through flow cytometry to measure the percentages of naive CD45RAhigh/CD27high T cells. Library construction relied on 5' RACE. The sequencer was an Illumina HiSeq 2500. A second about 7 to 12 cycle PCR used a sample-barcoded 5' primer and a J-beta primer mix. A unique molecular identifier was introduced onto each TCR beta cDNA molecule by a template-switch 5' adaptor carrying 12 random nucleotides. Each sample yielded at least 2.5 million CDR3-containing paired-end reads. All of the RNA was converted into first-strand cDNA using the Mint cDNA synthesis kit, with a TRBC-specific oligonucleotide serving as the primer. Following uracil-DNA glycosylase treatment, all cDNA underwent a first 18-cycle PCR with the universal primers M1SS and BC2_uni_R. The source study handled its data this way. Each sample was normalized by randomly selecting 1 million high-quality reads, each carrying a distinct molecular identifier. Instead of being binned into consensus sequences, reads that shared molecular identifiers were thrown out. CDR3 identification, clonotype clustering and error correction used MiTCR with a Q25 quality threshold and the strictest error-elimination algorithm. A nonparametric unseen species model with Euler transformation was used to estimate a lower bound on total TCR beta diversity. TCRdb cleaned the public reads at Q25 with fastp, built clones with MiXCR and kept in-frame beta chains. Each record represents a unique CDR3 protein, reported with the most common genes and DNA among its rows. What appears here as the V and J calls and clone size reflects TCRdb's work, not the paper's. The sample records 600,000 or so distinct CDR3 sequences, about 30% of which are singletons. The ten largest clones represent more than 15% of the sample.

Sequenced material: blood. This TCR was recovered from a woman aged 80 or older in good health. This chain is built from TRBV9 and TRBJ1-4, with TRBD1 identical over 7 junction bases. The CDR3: CASSVGDSNEKLFF. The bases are TGTGCCAGCAGCGTTGGGGACAGCAATGAAAAACTGTTTTTT.